This T cell receptor beta chain came from a study of graft-versus-host responses after intestinal transplantation. Findings and limits, study-wide: Ileal or blood samples showed some GvH clones first, and such clones were also found in recipient marrow.

A word on this clone: Antigen: not known.

Germline lookup yields CDR1 SGHTA and CDR2 FQGTGA. V lost 5 bases, J lost 3 bases, and 7 bases stayed unmatched. The CDR3 is 14 amino acids. TCRdb's copy holds only in-frame clones and misses some; the assay was immunoSEQ multiplex PCR. The sample carries over 65,000 clones, around 92% recorded once. The rearrangement links TRBV7-3 to TRBJ2-7; 7 bases agree with TRBD2. This TCR was recovered from a human patient who received an intestinal transplant, so some T cells may come from the graft donor. The source was PBMCs, collected 98 days after intestinal transplantation. The chain's CDR3 is CASSGGSALYEQYF. Written as DNA, the CDR3 is TGTGCCAGCAGCGGCGGGAGTGCTCTCTACGAGCAGTACTTC.